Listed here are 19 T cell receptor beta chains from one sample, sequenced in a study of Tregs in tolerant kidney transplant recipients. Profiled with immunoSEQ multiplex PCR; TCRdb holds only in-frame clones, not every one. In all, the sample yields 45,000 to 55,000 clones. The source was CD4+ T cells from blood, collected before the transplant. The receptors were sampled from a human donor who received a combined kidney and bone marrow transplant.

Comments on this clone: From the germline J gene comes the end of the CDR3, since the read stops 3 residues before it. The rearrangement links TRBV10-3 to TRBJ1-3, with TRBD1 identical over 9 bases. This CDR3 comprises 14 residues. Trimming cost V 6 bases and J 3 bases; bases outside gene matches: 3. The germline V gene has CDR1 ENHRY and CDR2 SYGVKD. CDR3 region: CAIRDRGDGNTIYF. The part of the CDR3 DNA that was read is TGTGCCATCAGAGACAGGGGGGATGGAAACACC.

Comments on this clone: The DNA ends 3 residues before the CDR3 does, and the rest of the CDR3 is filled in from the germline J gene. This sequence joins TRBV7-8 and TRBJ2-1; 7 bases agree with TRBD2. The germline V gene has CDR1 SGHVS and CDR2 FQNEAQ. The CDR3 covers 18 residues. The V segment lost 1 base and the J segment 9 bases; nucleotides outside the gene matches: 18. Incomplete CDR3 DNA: TGTGCCAGCAGCTTAGGGATTCGGTCTAGCGGAGCCCTCGTTGAG. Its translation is CASSLGIRSSGALVE. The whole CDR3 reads CASSLGIRSSGALVEQFF. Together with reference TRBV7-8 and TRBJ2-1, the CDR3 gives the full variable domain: GAGVSQSPRYKVAKRGQDVALRCDPISGHVSLFWYQQALGQGPEFLTYFQNEAQLDKSGLPSDRFFAERPEGSVSTLKIQRTQQEDSAVYLCASSLGIRSSGALVEQFFGPGTRLTVL.

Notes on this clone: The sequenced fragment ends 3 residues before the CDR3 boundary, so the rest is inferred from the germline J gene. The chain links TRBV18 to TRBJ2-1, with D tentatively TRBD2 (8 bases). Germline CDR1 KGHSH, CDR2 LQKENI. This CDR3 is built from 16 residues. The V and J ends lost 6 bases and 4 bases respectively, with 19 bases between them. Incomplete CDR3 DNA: TGTGCCAGCTCTTCAACAGGGGCGGGGGGATACAATGAG. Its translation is CASSSTGAGGYNE. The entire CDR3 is CASSSTGAGGYNEQFF. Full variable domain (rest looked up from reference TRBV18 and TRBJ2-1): NAGVMQNPRHLVRRRGQEARLRCSPMKGHSHVYWYRQLPEEGLKFMVYLQKENIIDESGMPKERFSAEFPKEGPSILRIQQVVRGDSAAYFCASSSTGAGGYNEQFFGPGTRLTVL.

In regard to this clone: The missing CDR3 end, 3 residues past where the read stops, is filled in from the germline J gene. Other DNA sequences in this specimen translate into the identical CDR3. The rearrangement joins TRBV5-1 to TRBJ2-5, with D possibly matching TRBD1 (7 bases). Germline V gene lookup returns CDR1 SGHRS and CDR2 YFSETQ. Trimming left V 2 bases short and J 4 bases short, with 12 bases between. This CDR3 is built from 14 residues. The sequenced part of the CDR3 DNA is TGCGCCAGCAGCTTAGGGCAGGGGGGAGAGACC. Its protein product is CASSLGQGGET. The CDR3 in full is CASSLGQGGETQYF. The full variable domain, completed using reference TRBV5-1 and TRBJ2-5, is KAGVTQTPRYLIKTRGQQVTLSCSPISGHRSVSWYQQTPGQGLQFLFEYFSETQRNKGNFPGRFSGRQFSNSRSEMNVSTLELGDSALYLCASSLGQGGETQYFGPGTRLLVL.

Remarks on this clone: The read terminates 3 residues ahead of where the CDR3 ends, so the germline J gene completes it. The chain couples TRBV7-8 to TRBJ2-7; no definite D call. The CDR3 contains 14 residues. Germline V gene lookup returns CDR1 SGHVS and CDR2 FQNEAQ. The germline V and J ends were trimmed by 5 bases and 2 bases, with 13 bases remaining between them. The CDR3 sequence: CASSLTRRPYEQYF. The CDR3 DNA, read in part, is TGTGCCAGCAGCCTGACCAGGAGACCCTACGAG.

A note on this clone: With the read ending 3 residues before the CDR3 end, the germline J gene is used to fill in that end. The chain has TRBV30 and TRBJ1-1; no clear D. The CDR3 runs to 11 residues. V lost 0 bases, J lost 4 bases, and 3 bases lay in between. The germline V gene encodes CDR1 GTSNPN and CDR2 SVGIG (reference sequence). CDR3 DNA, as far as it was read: TGTGCCTGGAGTGTAGGCACTGAA. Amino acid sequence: CAWSVGTE. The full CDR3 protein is CAWSVGTEAFF. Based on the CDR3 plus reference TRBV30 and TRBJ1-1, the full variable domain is SQTIHQWPATLVQPVGSPLSLECTVEGTSNPNLYWYRQAAGRGLQLLFYSVGIGQISSEVPQNLSASRPQDRQFILSSKKLLLSDSGFYLCAWSVGTEAFFGQGTRLTVV.

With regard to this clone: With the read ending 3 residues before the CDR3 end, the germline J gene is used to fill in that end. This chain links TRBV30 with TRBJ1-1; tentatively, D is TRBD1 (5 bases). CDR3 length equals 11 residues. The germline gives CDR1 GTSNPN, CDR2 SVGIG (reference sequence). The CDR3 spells CAWSGRGEAFF. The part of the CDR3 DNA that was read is TGTGCCTGGAGTGGGCGGGGGGAA.

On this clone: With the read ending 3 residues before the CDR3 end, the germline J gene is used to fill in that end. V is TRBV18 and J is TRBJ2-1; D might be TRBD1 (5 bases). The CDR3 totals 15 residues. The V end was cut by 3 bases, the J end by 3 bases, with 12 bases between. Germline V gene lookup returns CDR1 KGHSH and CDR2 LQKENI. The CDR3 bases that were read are TGTGCCAGCTCACCCAGGGAAACAGGCTACAATGAG. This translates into CASSPRETGYNE. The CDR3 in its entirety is CASSPRETGYNEQFF.

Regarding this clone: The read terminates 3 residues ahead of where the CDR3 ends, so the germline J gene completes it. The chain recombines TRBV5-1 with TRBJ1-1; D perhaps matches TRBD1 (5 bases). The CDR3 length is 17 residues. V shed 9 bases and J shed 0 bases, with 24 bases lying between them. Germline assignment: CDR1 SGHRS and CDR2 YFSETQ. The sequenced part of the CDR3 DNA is TGCGCCACTTCGGAACAACAGGCGGGGGATATGAACACTGAA. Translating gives CATSEQQAGDMNTE. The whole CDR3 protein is CATSEQQAGDMNTEAFF.

Here the CDR3 reads CSVLPGQGKNTEAFF. CDR3 DNA (partial): TGCAGCGTACTACCCGGACAGGGGAAGAACACTGAA. The chain employs TRBV29-1 and TRBJ1-1; 9 bases align to TRBD1. The DNA ends 3 residues before the CDR3 does, and the rest of the CDR3 is filled in from the germline J gene. V trimming: 6 bases; J trimming: 1 base; junction bases outside the gene matches: 9. The CDR3 is 15 amino acids. In germline, CDR1 is SQVTM, CDR2 ANQGSEA. The entire variable domain, with the rest obtained from reference TRBV29-1 and TRBJ1-1, is as follows: SAVISQKPSRDICQRGTSLTIQCQVDSQVTMMFWYRQQPGQSLTLIATANQGSEATYESGFVIDKFPISRPNLTFSTLTVSNMSPEDSSIYLCSVLPGQGKNTEAFFGQGTRLTVV.

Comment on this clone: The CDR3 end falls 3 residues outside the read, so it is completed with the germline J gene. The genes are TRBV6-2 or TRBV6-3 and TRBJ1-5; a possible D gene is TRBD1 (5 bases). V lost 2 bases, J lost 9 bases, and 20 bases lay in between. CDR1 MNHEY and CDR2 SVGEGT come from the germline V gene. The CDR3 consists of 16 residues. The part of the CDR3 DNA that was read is TGTGCCAGCAGTTACGGGTCGGTCTCGGTGGGGCGGCCC. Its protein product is CASSYGSVSVGRP. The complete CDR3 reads CASSYGSVSVGRPQHF.

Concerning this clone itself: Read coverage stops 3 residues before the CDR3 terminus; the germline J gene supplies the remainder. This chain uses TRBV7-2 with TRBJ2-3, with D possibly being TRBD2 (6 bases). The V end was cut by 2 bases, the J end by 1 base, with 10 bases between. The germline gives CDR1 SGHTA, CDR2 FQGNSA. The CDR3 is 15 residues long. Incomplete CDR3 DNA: TGTGCCAGCAGCTTACAGCCTAGCGGCACAGATACG. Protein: CASSLQPSGTDT. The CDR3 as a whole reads CASSLQPSGTDTQYF.

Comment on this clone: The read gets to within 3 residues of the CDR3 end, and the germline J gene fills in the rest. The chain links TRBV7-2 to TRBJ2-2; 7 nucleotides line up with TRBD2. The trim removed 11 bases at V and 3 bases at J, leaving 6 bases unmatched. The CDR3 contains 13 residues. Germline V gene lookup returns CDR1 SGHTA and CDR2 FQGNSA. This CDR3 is CAASSGDTGELFF. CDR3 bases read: TGTGCCGCCTCTAGCGGAGACACCGGGGAG.

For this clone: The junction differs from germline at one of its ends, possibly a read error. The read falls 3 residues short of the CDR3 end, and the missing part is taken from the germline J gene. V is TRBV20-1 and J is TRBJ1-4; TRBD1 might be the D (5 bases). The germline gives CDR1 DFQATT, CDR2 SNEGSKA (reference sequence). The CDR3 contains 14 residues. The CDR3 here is CSARPPGLFEKLFF. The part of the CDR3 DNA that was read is TGCAGCGCTAGACCCCCGGGACTTTTTGAAAAA.

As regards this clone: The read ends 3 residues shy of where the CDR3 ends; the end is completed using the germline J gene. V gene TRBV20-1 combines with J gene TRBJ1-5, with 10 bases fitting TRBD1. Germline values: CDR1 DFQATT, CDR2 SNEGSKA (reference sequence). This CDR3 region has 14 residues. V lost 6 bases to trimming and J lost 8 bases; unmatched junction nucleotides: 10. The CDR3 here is CSAPGTGDWKPQHF. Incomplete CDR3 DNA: TGCAGTGCCCCCGGGACAGGGGATTGGAAGCCC.

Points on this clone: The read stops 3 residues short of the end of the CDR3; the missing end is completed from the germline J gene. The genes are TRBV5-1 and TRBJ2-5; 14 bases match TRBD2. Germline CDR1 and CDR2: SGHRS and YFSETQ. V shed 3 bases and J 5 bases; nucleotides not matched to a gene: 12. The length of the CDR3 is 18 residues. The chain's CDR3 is CASSSGTSGRGHGETQYF. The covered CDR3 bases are TGCGCCAGCAGCTCCGGGACTAGCGGGAGAGGCCATGGGGAGACC.

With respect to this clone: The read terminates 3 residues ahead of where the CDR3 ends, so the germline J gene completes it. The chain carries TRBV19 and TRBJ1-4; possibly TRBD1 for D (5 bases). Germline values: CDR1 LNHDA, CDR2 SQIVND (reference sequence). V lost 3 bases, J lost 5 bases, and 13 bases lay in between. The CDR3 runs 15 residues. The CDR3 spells CASSMQGGENEKLFF. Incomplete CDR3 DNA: TGTGCCAGTAGTATGCAGGGCGGGGAAAATGAAAAA.

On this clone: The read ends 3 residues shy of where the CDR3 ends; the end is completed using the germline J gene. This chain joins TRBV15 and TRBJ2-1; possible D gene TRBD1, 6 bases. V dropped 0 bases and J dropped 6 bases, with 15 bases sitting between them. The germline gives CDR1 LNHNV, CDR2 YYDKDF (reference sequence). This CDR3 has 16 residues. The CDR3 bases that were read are TGTGCCACCAGCAGAGATGCCCGGACAGTATCCAATGAG. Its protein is CATSRDARTVSNE. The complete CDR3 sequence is CATSRDARTVSNEQFF.

CDR3 bases read: TGCAGTGCCGCCCTAGGACTAGCGGGGACCGGGGAG. Translating it yields CSAALGLAGTGE. The complete CDR3 sequence is CSAALGLAGTGELFF. The chain has TRBV20-1 and TRBJ2-2; TRBD2 aligns across 12 bases. The read stops 3 residues short of the end of the CDR3; the missing end is completed from the germline J gene. CDR3 size: 15 residues. Germline V gene data show CDR1 as DFQATT and CDR2 as SNEGSKA (reference sequence). The junction had 7 bases not matched to a gene; V was cut back by 6 bases and J by 5 bases.